This is a list of T cell receptor beta chains from one sample in a study of sequential checkpoint blockade in melanoma. TCRdb keeps only in-frame clones here, not all; method: immunoSEQ multiplex PCR. This table has roughly 450 clones, about an eighth appearing once. Sample: tumor tissue (inferred from file names), taken from a patient given nivolumab and ipilimumab in sequence. The receptors here all came from a human donor with melanoma. Both conserved end residues are part of each CDR3. A D gene is named only where the DNA matches it firmly. Size values are once, few and many counts, or a class for expanded clones, and some rows have none.

d_gene	v_gene	j_gene	abundance	CDR3nt	CDR3aa
TRBD2	TRBV19	TRBJ2-1	NA	TGTGCCAGTAGTATCGCTAGCGGGGGGGCCTACAATGAGCAGTTCTTC	CASSIASGGAYNEQFF
TRBD1	TRBV15	TRBJ1-6	NA	TGTGCCACCAGCAGCAGGAGGACAGGGGAGCCCCTCCACTTT	CATSSRRTGEPLHF
TRBD1	TRBV9	TRBJ1-2	few	TGTGCCAGCAGCGTAGTTCCAGGGGGAGCTGGCTACACCTTC	CASSVVPGGAGYTF
TRBD2	TRBV23-1	TRBJ2-1	few	TGCGCCAGCAGCTTGACGGGGGGGCGGGATGAGCAGTTCTTC	CASSLTGGRDEQFF
NA	TRBV11-3	TRBJ1-1	medium-sized	TGTGCCAGCAGCTCAAGGGGGGGACATTACACTGAAGCTTTCTTT	CASSSRGGHYTEAFF
NA	TRBV6-8	TRBJ1-5	large	TGTGCCAGCAGTTTCCGCCGGGTCAATCAGCCCCAGCATTTT	CASSFRRVNQPQHF
NA	TRBV9	TRBJ2-4	NA	TGTGCCAGCAGCGTTGGGACAGCGGGAAACATTCAGTACTTC	CASSVGTAGNIQYF
NA	TRBV19	TRBJ1-5	few	TGTGCCAGTAGTAGTCTGGGCAATCAGCCCCAGCATTTT	CASSSLGNQPQHF
NA	TRBV6-7	TRBJ1-1	NA	TGTGCCACCTCCACGGGTGTTGAAGCTTTCTTT	CATSTGVEAFF
NA	TRBV6-8	TRBJ1-6	few	TGTGCCAGCAGTCTGCGGGACAAGAGCTCCTATAATTCACCCCTCCACTTT	CASSLRDKSSYNSPLHF
NA	TRBV11-1	TRBJ2-1	NA	TGTGCCAGCAGCTTGGCGACAGGGAGCGGGGTACGCAATGAGCAGTTCTTC	CASSLATGSGVRNEQFF
NA	TRBV11-3	TRBJ2-7	medium-sized	TGTGCCAGCAGCTCAGGCCTTGGCCGGGGGCTCTACGAGCAGTACTTC	CASSSGLGRGLYEQYF
TRBD1	TRBV18	TRBJ2-7	large	TGTGCCAGCTCATCGGGACAGGGGAGGAGCGAGCAGTACTTC	CASSSGQGRSEQYF
TRBD1	TRBV5-3	TRBJ2-1	medium-sized	TGTGCCAGAAGCTTGGGGGACGGACAGGGAAGGTACAATGAGCAGTTCTTC	CARSLGDGQGRYNEQFF
NA	TRBV10-3	TRBJ1-3	NA	TGTGCCATCAGTGAGGGCTCTGGAAACACCATATATTTT	CAISEGSGNTIYF
NA	TRBV28	TRBJ1-4	few	TGTGCCAGCAAACCTAACAGGGTTAATGAAAAACTGTTTTTT	CASKPNRVNEKLFF
TRBD1	TRBV6-8	TRBJ2-6	NA	TGTGCCATCAGTCGGGACAGGGGGCCTGGGGCCAACGTCCTGACTTTC	CAISRDRGPGANVLTF
TRBD2	TRBV12-5	TRBJ2-1	few	TGTGCCAGCTCCGGGACTAGCGGGGGGCGGTTCTTC	CASSGTSGGRFF
NA	TRBV18	TRBJ2-5	few	TGTGCCAGCTCACCGGGGGGCGCGAGGGAGACCCAGTACTTC	CASSPGGARETQYF
TRBD1	TRBV11-3	TRBJ1-6	few	TGTGCCAGCAGTCAAGGGACAGGGAACAATTCACCCCTCCACTTT	CASSQGTGNNSPLHF
NA	TRBV18	TRBJ1-2	once	TGTGCCAGCTCCCTCTCGACAGCTAACTATGGCTACACCTTC	CASSLSTANYGYTF
NA	TRBV25-1	TRBJ1-2	NA	TGTGCCAGCAGCGGCGCCGGGCTGGGAATGAACTATGGCTACACCTTC	CASSGAGLGMNYGYTF
TRBD1	TRBV6-8	TRBJ1-1	NA	TGTGCCAGCAGGGGGACAGGTTACGGGCTAAACACTGAAGCTTTCTTT	CASRGTGYGLNTEAFF
TRBD1	TRBV6-8	TRBJ1-5	NA	TGTGCCAGCAGTTCAAGCGTGGCAGGGGGTAATCAGCCCCAGCATTTT	CASSSSVAGGNQPQHF
NA	TRBV4-1	TRBJ1-2	NA	TGCGCCAGCAACCAAGCTGACCGGGCCTCCTATGGCTACACCTTC	CASNQADRASYGYTF
NA	TRBV7-6	TRBJ2-4	many	TGTGCCAGCAGCCGAAGAATGATCGGCGCGAACATTCAGTACTTC	CASSRRMIGANIQYF
TRBD1	TRBV7-2	TRBJ1-2	medium-sized	TGTGCCAGCAGTCCGGGACAGGACTATGGCTACACCTTC	CASSPGQDYGYTF
TRBD2	TRBV6-8	TRBJ2-1	large	TGTGCCAGCAGGCACTGGCTGGGGACTAGGTTGGAAAATGAGCAGTTCTTC	CASRHWLGTRLENEQFF
TRBD1	TRBV9	TRBJ1-2	NA	TGTGCCAGCAGCGTAGACAGGGGATACTATGGCTACACCTTC	CASSVDRGYYGYTF
TRBD1	TRBV11-3	TRBJ1-1	medium-sized	TGTGCCAGCAGCTTCTCGATTACGGTAGCAGGGGGGAACACTGAAGCTTTCTTT	CASSFSITVAGGNTEAFF
TRBD2	TRBV6-8	TRBJ2-1	few	TGTGCCAGCAGGGTTGAGCGGGGGCTAAAAAGTGAGTTCTTC	CASRVERGLKSEFF
TRBD2	TRBV6-8	TRBJ2-2	few	TGTGCCAGCAGTTACCATACGGGGGGGCCCGGGGAGCTGTTTTTT	CASSYHTGGPGELFF
NA	TRBV28	TRBJ1-2	few	TGTGCCAGCAGTCGCCAGGGGAGGGGCTATGGCTACACCTTC	CASSRQGRGYGYTF
TRBD1	TRBV4-1	TRBJ1-2	medium-sized	TGCGCCAGCAGCCATACCGGGACAGGGGTCTATGGCTACACCTTC	CASSHTGTGVYGYTF
NA	TRBV11-3	TRBJ1-6	medium-sized	TGTGCCAGCAGCCCCCCCCGACGGAGCTCCTATAATTCACCCCTCCACTTT	CASSPPRRSSYNSPLHF
NA	TRBV6-8	TRBJ2-7	large	TGTGCCAGCAAACCCACCGCCTACGAGCAGTACTTC	CASKPTAYEQYF
TRBD2	TRBV6-8	TRBJ2-3	few	TGTGCCAGCAGTTACTCCCGACTAGCCGCAGATACGCAGTATTTT	CASSYSRLAADTQYF
NA	TRBV11-3	TRBJ1-2	medium-sized	TGTGCCAGCAGCCAAGGGGCCGGGGGGGCGGATGGCTACACCTTC	CASSQGAGGADGYTF
TRBD1	TRBV6-8	TRBJ2-7	NA	TGTGCCAGCAGTCGCCGAGGGACAGGGGGCGTCGAGCAGTACTTC	CASSRRGTGGVEQYF